Listed here are 12 T cell receptor beta chains from one sample, sequenced in a study of T cell changes during pregnancy in multiple sclerosis. Clones were sequenced by immunoSEQ multiplex PCR, and TCRdb holds only the in-frame ones, with some missing. The data contain just under 65,000 clones, about nine tenths of them singletons. The sample here was peripheral blood, taken in the third trimester of pregnancy. These receptor sequences come from a female donor in good health, enrolled as a control in a pregnancy study.

The chain has TRBV7-6 and TRBJ2-1; 8 nucleotides match TRBD2. Germline V gene sequence: CDR1 SGHVS, CDR2 FNYEAQ. The CDR3 covers 14 residues. J lost 2 bases, V lost 6 bases, and 3 bases had no gene match. In DNA, the CDR3 is TGTGCCAGCAGTTCGACTAGCGCCTACAATGAGCAGTTCTTC. It is translated as CASSSTSAYNEQFF.

The chain uses TRBV28 and TRBJ2-4, with TRBD1 as a possible D gene (7 bases). Germline assignment: CDR1 MDHEN and CDR2 SYDVKM. This CDR3 is built from 15 residues. Trimming left V 4 bases short and J 15 bases short, with 25 bases between. The CDR3 DNA follows: TGTGCCAGCAGTTCCCCGGTGGAGGGGGCTATCCAGGCGTACTTC. Its protein product is CASSSPVEGAIQAYF.

The chain employs TRBV5-8 and TRBJ1-1; a possible D gene is TRBD1 (6 bases). The V and J ends lost 5 bases and 1 base respectively, with 12 bases between them. The CDR3 sequence is 14 residues long. Germline values: CDR1 SGHTS, CDR2 YDEGEE. As DNA, the CDR3 is TGTGCCAGCAGTTCTAGGGGGAAGAACACTGAAGCTTTCTTT. This encodes CASSSRGKNTEAFF.

The gene calls are TRBV28 and TRBJ2-5; the match to TRBD2 covers 11 bases. This CDR3 spans 17 amino acids. CDR1 and CDR2 (germline): MDHEN, SYDVKM. V was clipped by 4 bases and J by 4 bases; unmatched bases: 11. The CDR3 spells CASSSSISGRARETQYF. The CDR3 coding sequence is TGTGCCAGCAGTTCCTCCATTAGCGGGAGGGCCCGAGAGACCCAGTACTTC.

The chain recombines TRBV6-4 with TRBJ2-2; unclear D gene. Germline CDR1 MRHNA, CDR2 SNTAGT. CDR3 length equals 14 residues. Trimming pared 4 bases from V and 7 bases from J, leaving 13 bases between. CDR3 protein: CASSVSSDGGELFF. In nucleotides, the CDR3 is TGTGCCAGCAGTGTATCCAGCGACGGCGGGGAGCTGTTTTTT.

This clone was observed once. The chain links TRBV5-1 to TRBJ2-7; tentative D call: TRBD2 (5 bases). Trimming stripped 4 bases from V and 2 bases from J, with 13 bases between. This CDR3 has 14 residues. The germline V gene encodes CDR1 SGHRS and CDR2 YFSETQ. The CDR3 region is CASSEGPGAYEQYF. The CDR3 coding sequence is TGCGCCAGCAGCGAAGGGCCCGGGGCCTACGAGCAGTACTTC.

The rearrangement uses TRBV6-1 and TRBJ1-2; no firm D call. The length of the CDR3 is 13 residues. Trimming left V 3 bases short and J 8 bases short, with 13 bases between. From germline, CDR1 is MNHNS and CDR2 SASEGT. CDR3 loop: CASSDPTVIGYTF. CDR3 sequence (DNA): TGTGCCAGCAGTGACCCTACGGTTATCGGCTACACCTTC.

The table lists this clone with a few counts. The chain joins TRBV19 to TRBJ1-1; TRBD1 agrees at 7 bases. CDR1 is LNHDA, CDR2 SQIVND, per germline (reference sequence). With V trimmed by 3 bases and J by 11 bases, 15 bases remained unmatched. The CDR3 extends over 15 amino acids. The DNA for the CDR3 is TGTGCCAGTAGTATTAAACCGGGACAGCGAGGTGGGGCTTTCTTT. This codes for CASSIKPGQRGGAFF.

The chain couples TRBV7-6 to TRBJ2-2; TRBD1 agrees at 8 bases. CDR1 SGHVS and CDR2 FNYEAQ come from the germline V gene. The V and J ends lost 6 bases and 7 bases, in that order; junction bases with no gene match: 7. The CDR3 covers 14 residues. DNA for the CDR3: TGTGCCAGCAGTTCCGGACAGGGAGTCGGGGAGCTGTTTTTT. Translation gives CASSSGQGVGELFF.

The chain recombines TRBV7-9 with TRBJ2-1; D unclear. The V gene's germline CDR1 is SEHNR and CDR2 FQNEAQ (reference sequence). The CDR3 consists of 12 residues. With 4 bases removed from V and 5 bases from J, the gap between germline ends came to 6 bases. Here the CDR3 reads CASSSRDNEQFF. The CDR3 bases are TGTGCCAGCAGCTCCCGAGACAATGAGCAGTTCTTC.

V is TRBV4-2 and J is TRBJ1-4; D gene unclear. CDR1 and CDR2 (germline): LGHNA, YNFKEQ. This CDR3 comprises 14 residues. Trimming removed 1 base from V and 11 bases from J, with 14 bases in between. CDR3 sequence (DNA): TGTGCCAGCAGCCAAGCATCCGTCGCCAGTAAACTGTTTTTT. Translated, it gives CASSQASVASKLFF.

This rearrangement joins TRBV7-9 to TRBJ2-7; D not resolved. Germline assignment: CDR1 SEHNR and CDR2 FQNEAQ (reference sequence). CDR3 size: 15 residues. The V end was cut by 4 bases, the J end by 1 base, with 14 bases between. The chain's CDR3 is CASSSPLETSYEQYF. DNA of the CDR3: TGTGCCAGCAGCTCACCCCTGGAGACTTCCTACGAGCAGTACTTC.